This TCR beta chain was obtained from a study of CD8+CD57+ T cells in acquired aplastic anemia. Study background: The DNA of sorted CD4+ and CD8+ cells averaged about 3 ug. Study outcomes and limitations: Around 30 sequences, all CD8+ CDR3, were shared between patients and controls.

Germline V gene data show CDR1 as SGDLS and CDR2 as YYNGEE. V dropped 4 bases and J dropped 7; count of bases not matched to a gene: 18. This CDR3 spans 18 amino acids. Sequenced patients had shown CD8+CD57+ cell expansion by flow cytometry. Acquired aplastic anemia of severe grade affected all patients. When blood sampling took place, the patients had received no therapy. In the case of this clonotype: Its antigen remains unknown.

Genomic DNA, serving as template, underwent TCR beta VDJ and CDR3 profiling. TCRdb ran MiXCR on the reads and lists one entry per CDR3 protein. This repertoire shows 270,000 or so distinct CDR3 sequences, approximately 80% found once; its top ten account for approximately 40%. The clonotype originates from a human donor with aplastic anemia. This chain uses TRBV9 with TRBJ1-5, with 9 bases identical to TRBD1. The sequenced material came from sorted CD4+, CD8+, or CD8+CD57+ T cells (not recorded which) from PBMCs. The chain's CDR3 is CASSPLYAGQGINQPQHF. The CDR3 DNA follows: TGTGCCAGCAGCCCACTGTATGCGGGACAGGGAATCAACCAGCCCCAGCATTTT.